This T cell receptor (beta chain) was captured in a study of cytomegalovirus exposure and HLA in healthy donors. Whole-study results and caveats: It was shown in a later analysis that HLA-associated TCR beta chains were more clonally expanded than other, equally common chains.

PCR employed 60 Vbeta and 13 Jbeta primers. Method: immunoSEQ multiplex PCR; TCRdb's copy keeps in-frame clones and lacks some. Here the sample spans about 200,000 clones, around three quarters being singletons. Details on this clone: As yet, its antigen is unknown.

The length of the CDR3 is 19 residues. The V gene's germline CDR1 is SGHVS and CDR2 FNYEAQ. The trim removed 4 bases at V and 5 bases at J, leaving 18 bases unmatched. The sequencing sample was made of PBMCs. This receptor was obtained from a young man in good health and CMV-seronegative. This chain links TRBV7-6 with TRBJ2-2, with 8 bases that match TRBD1. CDR3: CASSSSPKTGVEVTGELFF. The CDR3 DNA sequence: TGTGCCAGCAGCTCCAGTCCGAAGACAGGGGTAGAGGTAACCGGGGAGCTGTTTTTT.